The rows below give T cell receptor beta chains drawn from one sample of a study of OX40 agonist ivuxolimab in advanced cancers. Libraries were prepared by immunoSEQ multiplex PCR; TCRdb keeps only in-frame clonotypes and omits some of them. The sample yields over 65,000 clones, 86% seen once. The specimen was CD4+ or CD8+ T cells sorted from blood, collected in a trial of the OX40 agonist ivuxolimab. These receptors all stem from an adult with an advanced solid tumor such as melanoma, head and neck, liver or kidney cancer. Each CDR3 is given with its conserved first and last residue. Fields, in order: J gene, D gene, V gene, clone size, CDR3 protein, CDR3 DNA. D genes are given only for firm matches. Only some rows state a clone size, as once, few, many or a class for expanded clones.

TRBJ1-2	TRBD1	TRBV27	few	CASSLPGGYGYTF	TGTGCCAGCAGTTTGCCAGGGGGCTATGGCTACACCTTC
TRBJ2-1	.	TRBV4-2	.	CASSVQRNSYNEQFF	TGTGCCAGCAGCGTCCAGCGGAACTCCTACAATGAGCAGTTCTTC
TRBJ1-4	.	TRBV30	once	CAWSVSIGKLFF	TGTGCCTGGAGTGTATCCATCGGAAAACTGTTTTTT
TRBJ1-2	.	TRBV27	.	CASSPWGGAVYGYTF	TGTGCCAGCAGTCCCTGGGGAGGGGCCGTCTATGGCTACACCTTC
TRBJ2-7	.	TRBV5-1	.	CASSLDREYEQYF	TGCGCCAGCAGCTTGGACAGGGAGTACGAGCAGTACTTC
TRBJ2-3	.	TRBV6-4	.	CASSAGHTDTQYF	TGTGCCAGCAGCGCGGGACACACAGATACGCAGTATTTT
TRBJ1-6	.	TRBV4-1	.	CASSQEGEYNSPLHF	TGCGCCAGCAGCCAAGAAGGGGAGTATAATTCACCCCTCCACTTT
TRBJ2-1	TRBD2	TRBV18	.	CASSPTSGGANEQFF	TGTGCCAGCTCACCAACTAGCGGGGGGGCCAATGAGCAGTTCTTC
TRBJ2-7	TRBD2	TRBV4-1	.	CASSGLGAGGSYEQYF	TGCGCCAGCAGCGGCTTAGGAGCGGGAGGGTCCTACGAGCAGTACTTC
TRBJ2-3	TRBD2	TRBV7-3	few	CASSLMSGGEDTQYF	TGTGCCAGCAGCTTAATGAGCGGGGGAGAAGATACGCAGTATTTT
TRBJ1-2	.	TRBV6-5	.	CASSRGGYGYTF	TGTGCCAGCAGTCGCGGAGGCTATGGCTACACCTTC
TRBJ2-7	TRBD2	TRBV5-1	few	CASSLGAGDKPYEQYF	TGCGCCAGCAGCTTAGGAGCGGGAGATAAGCCCTACGAGCAGTACTTC
TRBJ1-5	.	TRBV19	.	CASMGRRAVNQPQHF	TGTGCCAGTATGGGGCGGAGGGCAGTGAATCAGCCCCAGCATTTT
TRBJ2-7	.	TRBV9	few	CASSGRDFAREQYF	TGTGCCAGCAGCGGTCGGGACTTCGCCAGGGAGCAGTACTTC
TRBJ2-3	.	TRBV19	.	CASSPWRGSTDTQYF	TGTGCCAGTAGTCCCTGGAGGGGCAGCACAGATACGCAGTATTTT
TRBJ1-2	.	TRBV7-2	.	CASSLWVAYGYTF	TGTGCCAGCAGCTTGTGGGTAGCCTATGGCTACACCTTC
TRBJ2-7	.	TRBV6-6	.	CASSVTWTVSYEQYF	TGTGCCAGCAGCGTGACCTGGACGGTATCCTACGAGCAGTACTTC
TRBJ2-1	.	TRBV7-2	.	CASSLRVQGEQFF	TGTGCCAGCAGCTTAAGGGTACAGGGTGAGCAGTTCTTC
TRBJ1-1	TRBD1	TRBV19	.	CASRGTGGAVNTEAFF	TGTGCCAGTAGGGGGACAGGGGGCGCGGTGAACACTGAAGCTTTCTTT
TRBJ1-4	TRBD1	TRBV7-4	.	CASIPWTGRGEKLFF	TGTGCCAGCATCCCTTGGACAGGACGGGGTGAAAAACTGTTTTTT
TRBJ1-2	.	TRBV5-1	.	CASSLEGYGYTF	TGCGCCAGCAGCTTGGAAGGCTATGGCTACACCTTC
TRBJ1-6	.	TRBV11-2	.	CASSLAWGVLTPLHF	TGTGCCAGCAGCTTAGCGTGGGGGGTCTTGACACCCCTCCACTTT
TRBJ2-7	.	TRBV19	.	CASRRQDSYEQYF	TGTGCCAGTAGGCGACAGGATTCCTACGAGCAGTACTTC
TRBJ1-2	TRBD1	TRBV18	.	CASSPTGYEGYTF	TGTGCCAGCTCGCCGACAGGGTATGAAGGCTACACCTTC
TRBJ1-5	.	TRBV18	.	CASSPPGGANQPQHF	TGTGCCAGCTCACCACCGGGAGGGGCCAATCAGCCCCAGCATTTT
TRBJ2-7	.	TRBV5-4	.	CASSLTVGSYEQYF	TGTGCCAGCAGTTTGACAGTAGGATCTTACGAGCAGTACTTC
TRBJ1-2	.	TRBV2	few	CASNPQVSGYGYTF	TGTGCCAGCAACCCCCAGGTTTCCGGCTATGGCTACACCTTC
TRBJ2-2	TRBD2	TRBV11-1	.	CASSLSSGSTGELFF	TGTGCCAGCAGCTTATCTAGCGGGAGTACCGGGGAGCTGTTTTTT
TRBJ2-2	.	TRBV18	.	CASSAILGELFF	TGTGCCAGCTCAGCCATATTAGGGGAGCTGTTTTTT
TRBJ2-1	TRBD1	TRBV6-5	.	CASTDRSSYNEQFF	TGTGCCAGCACGGACAGGAGCTCCTACAATGAGCAGTTCTTC
TRBJ2-5	.	TRBV18	once	CASSPRTGLGQETQYF	TGTGCCAGCTCACCTAGGACAGGACTAGGGCAAGAGACCCAGTACTTC
TRBJ2-7	.	TRBV2	.	CASSVKGQGPYEQYF	TGTGCCAGCAGTGTTAAGGGACAAGGGCCCTACGAGCAGTACTTC
TRBJ1-2	TRBD1	TRBV19	.	CASKGQASYGYTF	TGTGCCAGTAAGGGACAGGCCTCCTATGGCTACACCTTC
TRBJ2-6	.	TRBV13	.	CASSLARKVLDEITGANVLTF	TGTGCCAGCAGCTTAGCCCGAAAGGTGCTCGACGAGATTACTGGGGCCAACGTCCTGACTTTC
TRBJ2-1	TRBD2	TRBV7-2	.	CASSPSELATYNEQFF	TGTGCCAGCAGCCCCTCCGAACTAGCGACCTACAATGAGCAGTTCTTC
TRBJ2-1	.	TRBV27	.	CASRLLSPYNEQFF	TGTGCCAGCAGGCTATTAAGTCCCTACAATGAGCAGTTCTTC
TRBJ2-7	.	TRBV4-2	.	CASSGGPSYEQYF	TGTGCCAGCAGCGGGGGTCCTTCCTACGAGCAGTACTTC
TRBJ1-5	TRBD1	TRBV6-1	.	CASVTQGARQPQHF	TGTGCCAGCGTCACCCAGGGGGCGCGGCAGCCCCAGCATTTT